A single sample gave rise to the 26 T cell receptor beta chains below, sequenced in a study of CD8 T cells in Susac syndrome. It was with random hexamers that 0.5 to 1 ug RNA was reverse transcribed. TCRdb fed the immunoSEQ multiplex PCR reads into MiXCR, producing one record per CDR3 protein. Of about 190,000 distinct CDR3 sequences in the sample, around 95% were seen once. Sequencing input: CD4+ T cells from PBMCs. These TCRs come from a human donor in good health.

V and J are TRBV11-2 and TRBJ1-1; 7 bases align to TRBD1. The junction had 9 bases not matched to a gene; V was cut back by 5 bases and J by 9 bases. The CDR3 contains 13 residues. The germline gives CDR1 SGHAT, CDR2 FQNNGV. The CDR3 DNA follows: TGTGCCAGCAGCCCGCTACGACAGGGCAAAGCTTTCTTT. This translates into CASSPLRQGKAFF.

The count of this clonotype is one. The genes are TRBV20-1 and TRBJ1-1; 8 nucleotides line up with TRBD1. The CDR3 covers 12 residues. Germline-derived CDR1 and CDR2 are DFQATT and SNEGSKA (reference sequence). V lost 6 bases, J lost 7 bases, and 7 bases stayed unmatched. CDR3 residues: CSARTGRDEAFF. The DNA for the CDR3 is TGCAGTGCAAGGACAGGGAGGGATGAAGCTTTCTTT.

This chain connects TRBV15 to TRBJ1-1; D is undetermined. V lost 5 bases to trimming and J lost 0 bases, with 16 bases between them. Germline V CDR1 and CDR2: LNHNV, YYDKDF (reference sequence). The CDR3 is 16 residues long. CDR3 sequence: CATSDPRLEMNTEAFF. The DNA of the CDR3 is TGTGCCACCAGCGACCCCCGGTTAGAAATGAACACTGAAGCTTTCTTT. Full variable domain (remainder filled in from reference TRBV15 and TRBJ1-1): DAMVIQNPRYQVTQFGKPVTLSCSQTLNHNVMYWYQQKSSQAPKLLFHYYDKDFNNEADTPDNFQSRRPNTSFCFLDIRSPGLGDTAMYLCATSDPRLEMNTEAFFGQGTRLTVV.

The gene calls are TRBV5-1 and TRBJ1-1; 8 nucleotides agree with TRBD1. Germline assignment: CDR1 SGHRS and CDR2 YFSETQ. This CDR3 contains 16 residues. J lost 2 bases, V lost 2 bases, and 8 bases had no gene match. The CDR3 region is CASSLPYRGRNTEAFF. For the CDR3, the DNA is TGCGCCAGCAGCTTACCTTACAGGGGGAGAAACACTGAAGCTTTCTTT.

The chain links TRBV29-1 to TRBJ1-2; D possibly corresponds to TRBD1 (5 bases). This CDR3 spans 12 amino acids. V lost 2 bases, J lost 6 bases, and 10 bases lay in between. Germline CDR1 is SQVTM and CDR2 is ANQGSEA. The CDR3 reads CSVERQGDGYTF. Here the CDR3 DNA reads TGCAGCGTTGAAAGGCAGGGCGATGGCTACACCTTC.

The chain uses TRBV5-4 and TRBJ1-1; 7 nucleotides match TRBD1. V shed 5 bases, J shed 1 base, and the junction held 11 bases outside the gene matches. The CDR3 has 16 residues. Germline V gene data show CDR1 as SGHNT and CDR2 as YYREEE (reference sequence). The CDR3 DNA sequence: TGTGCCAGCAGTTCGGAGAGAGGGGACAGGAACACTGAAGCTTTCTTT. It translates to CASSSERGDRNTEAFF. Combining the CDR3 with reference TRBV5-4 and TRBJ1-1 gives the whole variable domain ETGVTQSPTHLIKTRGQQVTLRCSSQSGHNTVSWYQQALGQGPQFIFQYYREEENGRGNFPPRFSGLQFPNYSSELNVNALELDDSALYLCASSSERGDRNTEAFFGQGTRLTVV.

This clonotype was seen just once. The gene calls are TRBV6-5 and TRBJ2-7; D may be TRBD1 (5 bases). Germline V gene data show CDR1 as MNHEY and CDR2 as SVGAGI. This CDR3 spans 13 amino acids. V lost 4 bases to trimming and J lost 4 bases, with 11 bases between them. In nucleotides, the CDR3 is TGTGCCAGCAGTTCCCCAGGGTCGTACGAGCAGTACTTC. Translating gives CASSSPGSYEQYF.

The chain has TRBV6-1 and TRBJ2-4; 7 nucleotides line up with TRBD1. This CDR3 region has 18 residues. The J segment lost 2 bases and the V segment lost 5 bases, leaving 15 bases of the junction unmatched. Per germline, CDR1 MNHNS and CDR2 SASEGT. CDR3 in amino acids: CASSPLATGPSPKNIQYF. The CDR3 coding sequence is TGTGCCAGCAGTCCCCTCGCGACAGGGCCGAGCCCCAAAAACATTCAGTACTTC.

This chain links TRBV7-8 with TRBJ1-1, with TRBD1 matching 7 bases. The germline V gene encodes CDR1 SGHVS and CDR2 FQNEAQ. V lost 5 bases, J lost 0 bases, and 6 bases stayed unmatched. This CDR3 spans 15 amino acids. In nucleotides, the CDR3 is TGTGCCAGCAGCCCTTGGGGACAGATGAACACTGAAGCTTTCTTT. It is translated as CASSPWGQMNTEAFF.

The chain joins TRBV19 to TRBJ1-2, with D hard to call. With 5 bases removed from V and 8 bases from J, the gap between germline ends came to 15 bases. Germline CDR1 and CDR2: LNHDA and SQIVND (reference sequence). The CDR3 spans 13 residues. The CDR3 is CASSFSAGLGYTF. CDR3 DNA sequence: TGTGCCAGTAGTTTTTCAGCCGGCCTGGGCTACACCTTC.

This chain links TRBV29-1 with TRBJ1-4, with unresolved D. CDR3 size: 14 residues. V was shortened by 3 bases and J by 5 bases, with 13 bases between the two germline ends. Germline CDR1 and CDR2: SQVTM and ANQGSEA. The CDR3 region is CSVDSTIGNEKLFF. For the CDR3, the DNA is TGCAGCGTTGATAGTACCATCGGGAATGAAAAACTGTTTTTT.

The V call is TRBV7-9, the J call TRBJ2-7, with D hard to call. This CDR3 spans 14 amino acids. V was clipped by 1 base and J by 2 bases, with 9 bases between them. Germline lookup yields CDR1 SEHNR and CDR2 FQNEAQ (reference sequence). The CDR3 region has the DNA TGTGCCAGCAGCTTAGATACAAGAGCCTACGAGCAGTACTTC. Encoded protein: CASSLDTRAYEQYF.

In this sample, this clonotype turned up once. The gene calls are TRBV27 and TRBJ2-1; 11 positions match TRBD1. Germline CDR1 and CDR2: MNHEY and SMNVEV (reference sequence). Trimming cost V 6 bases and J 13 bases; bases outside gene matches: 11. The CDR3 runs to 14 residues. The CDR3 DNA follows: TGTGCCAGCAGCTCTCTAGCTGGGACAGGGGGTCAGTTCTTC. This sequence encodes CASSSLAGTGGQFF.

The gene calls are TRBV30 and TRBJ1-5; D gene unclear. In germline, CDR1 is GTSNPN, CDR2 SVGIG (reference sequence). The CDR3 is 13 amino acids. Trimming stripped 3 bases from V and 7 bases from J, with 13 bases between. The DNA for the CDR3 is TGTGCCTGGAGGAACGCCGCGGCGCAGCCCCAGCATTTT. It specifies CAWRNAAAQPQHF. Filled out from reference TRBV30 and TRBJ1-5, the complete variable domain reads SQTIHQWPATLVQPVGSPLSLECTVEGTSNPNLYWYRQAAGRGLQLLFYSVGIGQISSEVPQNLSASRPQDRQFILSSKKLLLSDSGFYLCAWRNAAAQPQHFGDGTRLSIL.

The rearrangement joins TRBV18 to TRBJ2-1; D unclear. This CDR3 is built from 15 residues. Germline CDR1 and CDR2: KGHSH and LQKENI. V lost 0 bases and J 8 bases, leaving 14 bases between the germline ends. CDR3 loop: CASSPPRTQDHEQFF. The CDR3 DNA reads as TGTGCCAGCTCACCACCAAGAACCCAGGACCATGAGCAGTTCTTC. The complete variable domain, with remaining parts taken from reference TRBV18 and TRBJ2-1, reads NAGVMQNPRHLVRRRGQEARLRCSPMKGHSHVYWYRQLPEEGLKFMVYLQKENIIDESGMPKERFSAEFPKEGPSILRIQQVVRGDSAAYFCASSPPRTQDHEQFFGPGTRLTVL.

This clonotype was recorded once. This rearrangement joins TRBV30 to TRBJ2-7; D unresolved. Germline-derived CDR1 and CDR2 are GTSNPN and SVGIG (reference sequence). The CDR3 is 11 residues long. With 3 bases removed from V and 3 bases from J, the gap between germline ends came to 6 bases. Here the CDR3 DNA reads TGTGCCTGGAGCTCTCGCTACGAGCAGTACGTC. As protein: CAWSSRYEQYV.

The CDR3 nucleotides are TGTGCCAGCATCCCTAGAGGCCAAGAGACCCAGTACTTC. Translated, it gives CASIPRGQETQYF. This chain joins TRBV16 and TRBJ2-5; D is ambiguous. CDR3 length equals 13 residues. Trimming pared 7 bases from V and 1 base from J, leaving 10 bases between. Germline V gives CDR1 KGHSY, CDR2 FQNENV.

This rearrangement joins TRBV25-1 to TRBJ2-3, with 10 bases matching TRBD2. The ends lost 9 bases at V and 6 bases at J; junction bases unmatched: 9. The germline V gene encodes CDR1 MGHDK and CDR2 SYGVNS. There are 14 residues in the CDR3. CDR3 sequence (DNA): TGTGCCAGTAGCACCCCTAGCGGGAGCGATACGCAGTATTTT. Translated, it gives CASSTPSGSDTQYF.

V usage is TRBV29-1 and J usage is TRBJ2-1, with a weak D call TRBD2 (6 bases). The CDR3 loop spans 13 amino acids. Deletions cut 4 bases from V and 5 bases from J, with 12 bases between. CDR1 and CDR2 from the germline V gene are SQVTM and ANQGSEA. The CDR3 here is CSVVSGGNNEQFF. CDR3 coding DNA: TGCAGCGTTGTGAGCGGAGGGAACAATGAGCAGTTCTTC.

CDR3 sequence (DNA): TGTGCCAGTAACCCCGAAGCGGTCTCCTACAATGAGCAGTTCTTC. As protein: CASNPEAVSYNEQFF. The gene calls are TRBV19 and TRBJ2-1; TRBD2 is a possible D gene (5 bases). The CDR3 covers 15 residues. V shed 7 bases and J shed 0 bases, with 13 bases lying between them. Germline V gives CDR1 LNHDA, CDR2 SQIVND (reference sequence).

This clonotype was recorded only once. The chain carries TRBV20-1 and TRBJ1-2; tentative D call: TRBD1 (6 bases). The germline V gene has CDR1 DFQATT and CDR2 SNEGSKA (reference sequence). V lost 0 bases, J lost 4 bases, and 9 bases lay in between. The CDR3 runs 13 residues. The CDR3 DNA reads TGCAGTGCTAGAGACACAGGGAGCTATGGCTACACCTTC. It encodes CSARDTGSYGYTF.

This clonotype is a singleton in its sample. The chain links TRBV20-1 to TRBJ1-5; D possibly corresponds to TRBD1 (5 bases). With 5 bases removed from V and 3 bases from J, the gap between germline ends came to 17 bases. This CDR3 is 15 amino acids long. Germline loops: CDR1 DFQATT, CDR2 SNEGSKA (reference sequence). CDR3 sequence reads: CSAADGASYNQPQHF. CDR3 bases: TGCAGTGCTGCCGACGGGGCTTCGTACAATCAGCCCCAGCATTTT.

The V gene is TRBV3-1, the J gene TRBJ2-1, with 8 nucleotides matching TRBD1. J was trimmed by 7 bases and V by 6 bases; bases with no gene match: 5. Germline lookup yields CDR1 LGHDT and CDR2 YNNKEL (reference sequence). CDR3 size: 13 residues. CDR3 sequence: CASRQGVGNEQFF. In DNA, the CDR3 is TGTGCCAGCAGACAGGGGGTCGGGAATGAGCAGTTCTTC.

The chain links TRBV3-1 to TRBJ2-1, with D uncertain. Per the germline V gene, CDR1 is LGHDT and CDR2 is YNNKEL (reference sequence). This CDR3 has 11 residues. Trimming shortened V by 2 bases and J by 10 bases, and 6 bases separated the two germline ends. The CDR3 loop reads CASSQTTEQFF. The CDR3 nucleotides are TGTGCCAGCAGCCAAACCACGGAGCAGTTCTTC.

The chain uses TRBV18 and TRBJ2-5, with a weak D call TRBD1 (6 bases). CDR3 length: 14 amino acids. Between the trimmed V and J ends, which lost 1 base and 3 bases, there was a span of 9 bases. Looked up from germline, CDR1 is KGHSH and CDR2 is LQKENI. The CDR3 region is CASSPRYREETQYF. The CDR3 DNA reads as TGTGCCAGCTCACCACGCTACAGGGAAGAGACCCAGTACTTC.

The rearrangement links TRBV20-1 to TRBJ2-3; D remains ambiguous. The CDR3 totals 13 residues. The V end was cut by 2 bases, the J end by 6 bases, with 12 bases between. The germline V gene encodes CDR1 DFQATT and CDR2 SNEGSKA (reference sequence). The CDR3 here is CSARLINGDTQYF. The CDR3 nucleotides are TGCAGTGCTAGATTGATAAACGGCGATACGCAGTATTTT.